The 23 T cell receptor beta chains below come from one sample, sequenced in a study of T cells in Graves' hyperthyroidism and ophthalmopathy. Amplification yielded TCR beta CDR3 regions, with RNA transcripts as the source. With the HTBI primer set, the TCR CDR3 went through a first round of RT-PCR. TCRdb passed the multiplex PCR reads through MiXCR, listing each CDR3 protein once. The table includes 490,000 or so distinct CDR3 sequences, around a fifth detected once. Sequencing used blood. These receptors were collected from a woman in her 70s with Graves' ophthalmopathy.

This clonotype was seen only a few times. This chain links TRBV27 with TRBJ2-7; possibly TRBD2 for D (6 bases). CDR1 and CDR2 (germline): MNHEY, SMNVEV (reference sequence). V gave up 6 bases and J gave up 2 bases, with 11 bases separating them. The CDR3 has 13 amino acids. The CDR3 DNA reads as TGTGCCAGCAGATTTTCGGGGGCCTACGAGCAGTACTTC. The encoded protein is CASRFSGAYEQYF.

This chain links TRBV4-1 with TRBJ1-2; 8 nucleotides match TRBD1. This CDR3 is 15 amino acids long. Per germline, CDR1 MGHRA and CDR2 YSYEKL. Losses at the gene ends were 5 bases for V and 7 bases for J; bases not matched to a gene: 12. Here the CDR3 DNA reads TGCGCCAGCAGCGGGATGACAGGGGAGGCGAGTGGCTACACCTTC. This sequence encodes CASSGMTGEASGYTF.

This clonotype was counted a few times. The chain employs TRBV7-6 and TRBJ2-7; 8 nucleotides align to TRBD1. V lost 4 bases and J lost 2; bases outside the gene matches: 7. The germline V gene encodes CDR1 SGHVS and CDR2 FNYEAQ. This CDR3 has 15 residues. The CDR3 region has the DNA TGTGCCAGCAGCTGGGGACAGGACATCACCTACGAGCAGTACTTC. Translating it yields CASSWGQDITYEQYF.

A few counts support this clonotype. J is TRBJ2-2 and V is TRBV5-1; 8 bases map to TRBD2. Germline V gene data show CDR1 as SGHRS and CDR2 as YFSETQ. With V trimmed by 0 bases and J by 5 bases, 9 bases remained unmatched. This CDR3 has 17 amino acids. CDR3 sequence: CASSLGAGAGDTGELFF. CDR3 coding DNA: TGCGCCAGCAGCTTGGGGGCCGGAGCGGGAGATACCGGGGAGCTGTTTTTT.

The V and J genes are TRBV28 and TRBJ1-3, with no clear D. V was cut by 10 bases and J by 1 base, with 11 bases left in between. This CDR3 is built from 13 residues. From germline, CDR1 is MDHEN and CDR2 SYDVKM. The CDR3 DNA sequence: TGTGCCACCCAGGATAGTTCTGGAAACACCATATATTTT. Protein sequence: CATQDSSGNTIYF. The full variable domain, rest sourced from reference TRBV28 and TRBJ1-3, is DVKVTQSSRYLVKRTGEKVFLECVQDMDHENMFWYRQDPGLGLRLIYFSYDVKMKEKGDIPEGYSVSREKKERFSLILESASTNQTSMYLCATQDSSGNTIYFGEGSWLTVV.

The table lists this clonotype with a few counts. The J gene is TRBJ1-1, the V gene TRBV4-1; weak D call: TRBD1 (5 bases). V was shortened by 4 bases and J by 0 bases, with 21 bases between the two germline ends. Per the germline V gene, CDR1 is MGHRA and CDR2 is YSYEKL. CDR3 length: 18 residues. DNA for the CDR3: TGCGCCAGCAGCCGAGGCGACCTTCCGGGACCCTTGAACACTGAAGCTTTCTTT. It yields the protein CASSRGDLPGPLNTEAFF.

This clonotype occurred once. The chain combines TRBV10-3 with TRBJ2-7; TRBD1 aligns across 10 bases. Germline trimming cut 3 bases from V and 3 bases from J; bases unmatched to any gene: 5. The germline CDR1 and CDR2 sequences are ENHRY and SYGVKD. The CDR3 length is 15 residues. The CDR3 nucleotides are TGTGCCATCAGTGAAGGGGGACAGGGGAACTACGAGCAGTACTTC. Its translation is CAISEGGQGNYEQYF.

This clonotype has at least ten counts. V gene TRBV28 combines with J gene TRBJ2-5; unclear D gene. Germline loops: CDR1 MDHEN, CDR2 SYDVKM. The CDR3 has 16 amino acids. The V and J ends lost 3 bases and 1 base respectively, with 15 bases between them. The CDR3 is CASSFPSVYSQETQYF. As DNA, the CDR3 is TGTGCCAGCAGTTTTCCCTCGGTCTATTCCCAAGAGACCCAGTACTTC.

In nucleotides, the CDR3 is TGCAGTGCGATTGGGGGGGGGGCCGCTGAAGCTTTCTTT. This gives the protein CSAIGGGAAEAFF. J is TRBJ1-1 and V is TRBV20-1; D may be TRBD1 (6 bases). Trimming shortened V by 6 bases and J by 6 bases, and 17 bases separated the two germline ends. Per the germline V gene, CDR1 is DFQATT and CDR2 is SNEGSKA (reference sequence). This CDR3 contains 13 residues.

The rearrangement uses TRBV18 and TRBJ2-3; possible D gene TRBD2, 6 bases. The V gene's germline CDR1 is KGHSH and CDR2 LQKENI. This CDR3 is 15 amino acids long. V dropped 2 bases and J dropped 3 bases, with 12 bases sitting between them. This CDR3 reads CASSPWGDRTDTQYF. CDR3 nucleotide sequence: TGTGCCAGCTCACCATGGGGGGATAGGACAGATACGCAGTATTTT.

This clonotype showed up many times. The J gene is TRBJ2-1, the V gene TRBV2; 10 bases fit TRBD2. Germline lookup yields CDR1 SNHLY and CDR2 FYNNEI. The junction had 9 bases not matched to a gene; V was cut back by 7 bases and J by 3 bases. The CDR3 length is 16 residues. The CDR3 nucleotides are TGTGCCAGCAACCCCCGGCTAGCGGGAGTCTACAATGAGCAGTTCTTC. Translated: CASNPRLAGVYNEQFF.

This clonotype turned up a few times. V is TRBV28 and J is TRBJ1-2; 7 bases fit TRBD1. Trimming removed 6 bases from V and 8 bases from J; junction bases left unmatched: 9. Germline V gene sequence: CDR1 MDHEN, CDR2 SYDVKM. CDR3 length: 13 residues. CDR3 in amino acids: CASRPGQATGYTF. The CDR3, as DNA: TGTGCCAGCAGACCCGGACAGGCGACCGGCTACACCTTC.

This chain connects TRBV20-1 to TRBJ2-1, with TRBD2 identical over 12 bases. Trimming took 4 bases from V and 9 from J; bases not matched to a gene: 4. There are 13 residues in the CDR3. Germline values: CDR1 DFQATT, CDR2 SNEGSKA (reference sequence). CDR3 sequence: CSATSGRAPEQFF. The CDR3 region has the DNA TGCAGTGCTACTAGCGGGAGGGCCCCTGAGCAGTTCTTC.

This clonotype was seen a handful of times. The chain is built from TRBV3-1 and TRBJ2-7, with 12 bases aligning to TRBD2. The CDR3 runs to 16 residues. Germline CDR1 LGHDT, CDR2 YNNKEL (reference sequence). Trimming removed 6 bases from V and 2 bases from J; junction bases left unmatched: 8. The CDR3 loop reads CASSYERLAGAYEQYF. CDR3 nucleotides: TGTGCCAGCAGTTACGAGAGACTAGCGGGAGCCTACGAGCAGTACTTC.

This clonotype came up a few times. The CDR3 bases are TGTGCCAGCAGTGACAGGGGATCAACTAATGAAAAACTGTTTTTT. Translated, it gives CASSDRGSTNEKLFF. The chain employs TRBV2 and TRBJ1-4, with D possibly TRBD1 on 6 matching bases. Trimming cost V 3 bases and J 0 bases, with 8 bases left between them. The CDR3 runs 15 residues. In germline, CDR1 is SNHLY, CDR2 FYNNEI.

The genes are TRBV6-4 and TRBJ1-2; D possibly corresponds to TRBD1 (5 bases). CDR3 length equals 14 residues. Germline CDR1 and CDR2: MRHNA and SNTAGT. V lost 4 bases to trimming and J lost 6 bases, with 15 bases between them. The CDR3: CASSVRSRGDGYTF. Here the CDR3 DNA reads TGTGCCAGCAGTGTACGGTCCCGAGGGGATGGCTACACCTTC.

The chain links TRBV28 to TRBJ2-7; no reliable D call. Trimming stripped 11 bases from V and 9 bases from J, with 8 bases between. The CDR3 contains 8 residues. Germline lookup yields CDR1 MDHEN and CDR2 SYDVKM. CDR3 residues: CARSRQYF. The DNA for the CDR3 is TGTGCCCGGAGCAGGCAGTACTTC.

The gene calls are TRBV6-2 or TRBV6-3 and TRBJ2-2, with D hard to call. Germline CDR1 and CDR2: MNHEY and SVGEGT. The V end lost 1 base, the J end lost 6 bases, and 6 bases lay between the germline ends. This CDR3 spans 13 amino acids. The CDR3 DNA reads TGTGCCAGCAGTTACTTGGGGTCCGGGGAGCTGTTTTTT. Its protein is CASSYLGSGELFF.

This clonotype appeared many times. J is TRBJ2-3 and V is TRBV5-1; no definite D call. V dropped 5 bases and J dropped 0 bases, with 4 bases sitting between them. The CDR3 is made up of 12 amino acids. Germline lookup yields CDR1 SGHRS and CDR2 YFSETQ. The CDR3 spells CASRLSTDTQYF. Written as DNA, the CDR3 is TGCGCCAGCAGACTCAGCACAGATACGCAGTATTTT.

This clonotype was counted ten times or more. The chain is built from TRBV2 and TRBJ1-5; no clear D gene. Trimming cost V 6 bases and J 11 bases, with 20 bases left between them. The germline gives CDR1 SNHLY, CDR2 FYNNEI. The CDR3 spans 14 residues. DNA of the CDR3: TGTGCCAGCAGCGCTGATTGGACGGTGGGAGCCCAGCATTTT. Its protein product is CASSADWTVGAQHF. The whole variable domain, remainder taken from reference TRBV2 and TRBJ1-5, is EPEVTQTPSHQVTQMGQEVILRCVPISNHLYFYWYRQILGQKVEFLVSFYNNEISEKSEIFDDQFSVERPDGSNFTLKIRSTKLEDSAMYFCASSADWTVGAQHFGDGTRLSIL.

This clonotype has just a few counts. The J gene is TRBJ2-6, the V gene TRBV15; possible D gene TRBD1, 5 bases. The V gene's germline CDR1 is LNHNV and CDR2 YYDKDF (reference sequence). Trimming pared 3 bases from V and 0 bases from J, leaving 18 bases between. This CDR3 spans 19 amino acids. The CDR3 region has the DNA TGTGCCACCAGCAGCCAAAGGCGACAGCTGAGCTCTGGGGCCAACGTCCTGACTTTC. It specifies CATSSQRRQLSSGANVLTF.

This clonotype was counted at least ten times. This chain connects TRBV28 to TRBJ1-1; possibly TRBD1 for D (5 bases). V was cut by 1 base and J by 6 bases, with 15 bases left in between. The V gene's germline CDR1 is MDHEN and CDR2 SYDVKM. This CDR3 comprises 15 residues. CDR3 nucleotide sequence: TGTGCCAGCAGTTTATTCCTCGGGGCCAGGTCTGAAGCTTTCTTT. Its protein is CASSLFLGARSEAFF.

This clonotype was recorded once. This chain uses TRBV12-3 or TRBV12-4 with TRBJ1-4; D not resolved. V lost 2 bases, J lost 7 bases, and 17 bases lay in between. This CDR3 comprises 16 residues. The CDR3 region has the DNA TGTGCCAGCAGTTTATCCAGCTGGGGTCTAGCTGAAAAACTGTTTTTT. Residues: CASSLSSWGLAEKLFF.